These T cell receptor beta chains were read from a single sample in a study of T cells in localized non-small cell lung cancer. The protocol was immunoSEQ multiplex PCR, while the TCRdb copy is restricted to in-frame clones and leaves out a portion. The table shows tens of thousands of clones, with about 76% occurring only once. The specimen comprised peripheral blood mononuclear cells, sampled before any cancer treatment. These receptors originate from a man aged 35-69 years with stage III lung adenocarcinoma. The CDR3 runs from the conserved cysteine through the conserved F or W. A D gene is named only where the DNA matches it firmly.

d_gene | v_gene | CDR3aa
TRBD2 | TRBV6-1 | CASSRDYDNEQFF
NA | TRBV11-2 | CASSLVGNEQFF
TRBD2 | TRBV30 | CARTAGGEEDTQYF
TRBD1 | TRBV9 | CASRGQGVDNEQFF
NA | TRBV6-5 | CASTLRGGKTQYF
NA | TRBV6-1 | CASRGELAKNIQYF
NA | TRBV9 | CASSVEGSLNEQFF
NA | TRBV5-1 | CASSLAPGGSPLHF
NA | TRBV7-6 | CASSRNTGELFF
NA | TRBV2 | CATTLRGWNWNANTGELFF
NA | TRBV19 | CASKTASSVTQYF
NA | TRBV28 | CASSPAWDGSAAFF
NA | TRBV25-1 | CASRNTGELFF
TRBD1 | TRBV5-4 | CASSSGQGPYEQYF
NA | TRBV6-5 | CASLGGTRFTF
TRBD1 | TRBV2 | CASKSGTGAYEQYF
TRBD1 | TRBV6-6 | CASSPTGTGGLEKLFF
NA | TRBV7-7 | CASSLREQTYNEQFF
TRBD1 | TRBV30 | CAWNTGGYYEQYF
TRBD1 | TRBV9 | CASGDRAEGYTF
NA | TRBV7-2 | CASSLVAGTQETQYF
NA | TRBV4-1 | CASSPRATGANVLTF
NA | TRBV5-1 | CASSGSPTGWETQYF
NA | TRBV29-1 | CSVGQGGSYEQYF
TRBD1 | TRBV5-6 | CASSKFRDSYEQYF
NA | TRBV21-1 | CASSKGQQAYEQYF
TRBD2 | TRBV18 | CASSPIGLAGGDFINEQFF
NA | TRBV9 | CASSVGGSGANVLTF
TRBD2 | TRBV6-4 | CASSALSGAYNEQFF
TRBD2 | TRBV11-2 | CASSTRDYTDTQYF
NA | TRBV19 | CASSFQDTYEQYF
NA | TRBV7-8 | CASSYQQGIQTQYF
TRBD1 | TRBV19 | CASSTGLGTGGAQYGYTF
NA | TRBV27 | CASSLSAPGELFF
TRBD1 | TRBV2 | CASRGGQGAQGEQFF
NA | TRBV6-5 | CASSYSPQGGYEQYF
NA | TRBV18 | CASSPSPDYEQYF
NA | TRBV7-8 | CASSLVLGTDTQYF
TRBD2 | TRBV6-1 | CASRTSGGADTQYF
TRBD1 | TRBV5-6 | CASNPFEARGQTDTQYF
NA | TRBV5-1 | CASSSAVGLRSYNEQFF
TRBD1 | TRBV6-1 | CALLGQGTETQYF
TRBD1 | TRBV4-2 | CASSQVGRTGNLKDTDTQYF
NA | TRBV7-2 | CASSNLFYEQYF
NA | TRBV18 | CASSQGRNNSPLHF
NA | TRBV19 | CASSIGGRNRYEQYF